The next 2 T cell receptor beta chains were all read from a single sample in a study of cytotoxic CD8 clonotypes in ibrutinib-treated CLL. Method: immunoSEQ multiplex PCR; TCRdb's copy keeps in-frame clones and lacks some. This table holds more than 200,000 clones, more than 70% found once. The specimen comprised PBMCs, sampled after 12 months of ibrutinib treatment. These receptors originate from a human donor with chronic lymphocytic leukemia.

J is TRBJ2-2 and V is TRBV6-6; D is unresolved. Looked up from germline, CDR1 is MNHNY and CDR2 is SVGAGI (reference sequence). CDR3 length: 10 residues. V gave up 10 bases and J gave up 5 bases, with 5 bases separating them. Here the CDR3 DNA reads TGTGCCACCTCGACCGGGGAGCTGTTTTTT. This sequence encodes CATSTGELFF.

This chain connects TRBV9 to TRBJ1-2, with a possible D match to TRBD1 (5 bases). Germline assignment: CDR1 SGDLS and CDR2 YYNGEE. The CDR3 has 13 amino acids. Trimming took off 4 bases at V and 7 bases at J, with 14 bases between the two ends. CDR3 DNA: TGTGCCAGCAGCCCCCGCAGGGTGAGTGGCTACACCTTC. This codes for CASSPRRVSGYTF.